The subject of this entry is one T cell receptor beta chain. Antigen specificity is unknown. The data stem from a study of CD4 T cells in relation to SARS-CoV-2 and coronaviruses. Turning to the study itself: TCR beta CDR3s were sequenced after approximately nine-day antigen culture of PBMCs.

Some clones are missing from TCRdb's copy, which holds only in-frame ones; the method was immunoSEQ multiplex PCR. This sample has 35,000 to 50,000 clones, with 82% found just once. This CDR3 contains 15 residues. Per germline, CDR1 SGHRS and CDR2 YFSETQ. V was clipped by 4 bases and J by 2 bases; unmatched bases: 8. The V and J genes are TRBV5-1 and TRBJ2-7; 8 positions match TRBD2. Sequenced material: naive CD4+ T cells from PBMCs, cultured in vitro. Indicated subset: naive CD4+ T cells isolated by negative enrichment. This sequence was found in an adult with COVID-19. CDR3 region: CASSREGEVTYEQYF. For the CDR3, the DNA is TGCGCCAGCAGCCGGGAGGGGGAGGTCACCTACGAGCAGTACTTC.